Below are 22 T cell receptor beta chains sequenced from a single sample in a study of T cells in localized non-small cell lung cancer. The data were produced by immunoSEQ multiplex PCR, yet TCRdb's version contains in-frame clones alone and is incomplete. The table lists over 25,000 clones, around 82% of them singletons, with roughly 31% in the top ten. The sequencing here drew on peripheral blood, taken before any cancer treatment. Source of these receptors: a male donor at least 60 years old with stage II squamous cell lung carcinoma.

The chain carries TRBV29-1 and TRBJ1-1; D unclear. Trimming took off 6 bases at V and 1 base at J, with 9 bases between the two ends. The length of the CDR3 is 12 residues. CDR1 SQVTM and CDR2 ANQGSEA come from the germline V gene. The CDR3 DNA follows: TGCAGCGTCAGCCGGGGGAACACTGAAGCTTTCTTT. Amino acid sequence: CSVSRGNTEAFF.

The rearrangement links TRBV6-5 to TRBJ1-1; D unclear. CDR1 is MNHEY, CDR2 SVGAGI, per germline. Trimming removed 2 bases at V and 6 bases at J, with 16 bases between. There are 15 residues in the CDR3. The CDR3 reads CASSYTVGLSSEAFF. For the CDR3, the DNA is TGTGCCAGCAGTTACACCGTAGGTCTTTCTTCTGAAGCTTTCTTT.

The genes are TRBV27 and TRBJ2-1, with D possibly matching TRBD1 (5 bases). Germline values: CDR1 MNHEY, CDR2 SMNVEV (reference sequence). CDR3 length: 11 residues. Trimming left V 6 bases short and J 7 bases short, with 7 bases between. In nucleotides, the CDR3 is TGTGCCAGCAGATCAGGGAATGAGCAGTTCTTC. Translating gives CASRSGNEQFF.

This clone was seen a single time. V and J are TRBV15 and TRBJ2-1, with TRBD1 matching 9 bases. J lost 6 bases, V lost 4 bases, and 4 bases had no gene match. Germline-derived CDR1 and CDR2 are LNHNV and YYDKDF (reference sequence). This CDR3 has 14 amino acids. Here the CDR3 DNA reads TGTGCCACCAGCACGCGACAGGGGGTCAATGAGCAGTTCTTC. It yields the protein CATSTRQGVNEQFF.

The chain carries TRBV6-1 and TRBJ1-2, with D perhaps matching TRBD1 (6 bases). CDR1 MNHNS and CDR2 SASEGT come from the germline V gene. V lost 6 bases, J lost 4 bases, and 12 bases lay in between. The CDR3 contains 13 residues. CDR3 DNA: TGTGCCAGCAGCCCTGAGGGGGTCTATGGCTACACCTTC. Residues: CASSPEGVYGYTF.

The chain joins TRBV28 to TRBJ2-4, with 9 bases fitting TRBD1. This CDR3 is built from 13 residues. The trim removed 6 bases at V and 8 bases at J, leaving 5 bases unmatched. The V gene's germline CDR1 is MDHEN and CDR2 SYDVKM. The CDR3 DNA is TGTGCCAGCAGGGACAGGGGCCTGGACATTCAGTACTTC. It translates to CASRDRGLDIQYF.

This clone occurred many times. The chain is built from TRBV19 and TRBJ1-1; tentative D call: TRBD1 (6 bases). Germline V gene sequence: CDR1 LNHDA, CDR2 SQIVND (reference sequence). The CDR3 is 15 amino acids. The ends were cut back, 1 base at V and 1 base at J, with 10 bases in the middle. The CDR3 coding sequence is TGTGCCAGTAGTATAGGGGACACCGAGAACACTGAAGCTTTCTTT. The encoded protein is CASSIGDTENTEAFF. The variable domain in full, completed from reference TRBV19 and TRBJ1-1, reads DGGITQSPKYLFRKEGQNVTLSCEQNLNHDAMYWYRQDPGQGLRLIYYSQIVNDFQKGDIAEGYSVSREKKESFPLTVTSAQKNPTAFYLCASSIGDTENTEAFFGQGTRLTVV.

This clone occurred a few times. J is TRBJ1-5 and V is TRBV2, with D possibly TRBD1 on 5 matching bases. CDR3 length: 13 amino acids. The germline V gene encodes CDR1 SNHLY and CDR2 FYNNEI. Trimming removed 4 bases at V and 5 bases at J, with 9 bases between. CDR3 amino acids: CASSGGEDQPQHF. The CDR3, as DNA: TGTGCCAGCAGTGGGGGCGAGGATCAGCCCCAGCATTTT.

This clone was counted ten times or more. The chain employs TRBV4-2 and TRBJ2-7; D ambiguous. The germline gives CDR1 LGHNA, CDR2 YNFKEQ. CDR3 size: 15 residues. V lost 4 bases and J lost 3, with 16 bases in between. The CDR3, as DNA: TGTGCCAGCAGCCCTCTGTGGCGAGTCCGCTACGAGCAGTACTTC. Translated, it gives CASSPLWRVRYEQYF.

This chain uses TRBV7-9 with TRBJ1-3; D might be TRBD1 (5 bases). V was pared by 5 bases and J by 2 bases, with 16 bases between. The germline gives CDR1 SEHNR, CDR2 FQNEAQ (reference sequence). This CDR3 comprises 16 residues. CDR3 in amino acids: CASSPIDGAPGNTIYF. The CDR3 DNA sequence: TGTGCCAGCAGCCCCATAGACGGGGCCCCTGGAAACACCATATATTTT.

The genes are TRBV27 and TRBJ2-5; D possibly corresponds to TRBD1 (7 bases). This CDR3 is 16 amino acids long. Germline CDR1 reads MNHEY; CDR2 reads SMNVEV (reference sequence). V lost 6 bases and J 2 bases, leaving 19 bases between the germline ends. The CDR3 loop is CASSPVRGDLQETQYF. CDR3 in DNA: TGTGCCAGCAGCCCCGTCAGGGGGGACTTACAAGAGACCCAGTACTTC.

The CDR3 DNA follows: TGTGCCACCAGCGCCGGGGGAACTAACGAAGCTTTCTTT. This gives the protein CATSAGGTNEAFF. The V gene is TRBV15, the J gene TRBJ1-1; tentative D call: TRBD1 (5 bases). V lost 5 bases and J lost 8, with 15 bases in between. The V gene's germline CDR1 is LNHNV and CDR2 YYDKDF (reference sequence). This CDR3 contains 13 residues.

In regard to this clone: At one end, the junction sequence differs from germline, possibly due to a read error. This CDR3 is also generated by other DNA sequences in the sample. J is TRBJ2-7 and V is TRBV29-1; 9 nucleotides match TRBD2. CDR1 and CDR2 from the germline V gene are SQVTM and ANQGSEA. This CDR3 has 16 residues. The CDR3 sequence is CSVEERRGGESYEQYF. For the CDR3, the DNA is TGCAGCGTCGAAGAACGCCGCGGGGGGGAATCCTACGAGCAGTACTTC.

The chain combines TRBV19 with TRBJ2-1, with 9 bases lining up with TRBD2. This CDR3 comprises 16 residues. Per germline, CDR1 LNHDA and CDR2 SQIVND (reference sequence). Losses at the gene ends were 0 bases for V and 8 bases for J; bases not matched to a gene: 8. The CDR3: CASSIDPAGGLDEQFF. The CDR3 DNA reads TGTGCCAGTAGTATAGATCCGGCGGGAGGGCTCGATGAGCAGTTCTTC. Complete variable domain (other parts from reference TRBV19 and TRBJ2-1): DGGITQSPKYLFRKEGQNVTLSCEQNLNHDAMYWYRQDPGQGLRLIYYSQIVNDFQKGDIAEGYSVSREKKESFPLTVTSAQKNPTAFYLCASSIDPAGGLDEQFFGPGTRLTVL.

The chain couples TRBV18 to TRBJ1-1, with 9 nucleotides matching TRBD1. The V gene end was trimmed by 6 bases and the J gene end by 8 bases; junction bases not matched to a gene: 7. The CDR3 has 13 amino acids. Germline V gives CDR1 KGHSH, CDR2 LQKENI. Written as DNA, the CDR3 is TGTGCCAGCTCCACAGGGGGCCCATCCGAAGCTTTCTTT. This codes for CASSTGGPSEAFF.

The genes are TRBV7-3 and TRBJ2-3; 12 nucleotides align to TRBD2. Germline assignment: CDR1 SGHTA and CDR2 FQGTGA. V dropped 8 bases and J dropped 3; count of bases not matched to a gene: 6. This CDR3 has 15 amino acids. The CDR3 region has the DNA TGTGCCAGCGCCCTAGCGGGGGGGCCAACAGATACGCAGTATTTT. Its translation is CASALAGGPTDTQYF.

This clone appeared a single time. CDR3 loop: CASRQGFDYEQYF. The CDR3 DNA sequence: TGTGCCAGCAGACAGGGGTTTGACTACGAGCAGTACTTC. The chain carries TRBV2 and TRBJ2-7; 7 bases fit TRBD1. This CDR3 has 13 amino acids. The J segment lost 3 bases and the V segment lost 6 bases, leaving 5 bases of the junction unmatched. CDR1 is SNHLY and CDR2 is FYNNEI in the germline V gene.

This chain uses TRBV19 with TRBJ2-7; D is unclear. Per the germline V gene, CDR1 is LNHDA and CDR2 is SQIVND (reference sequence). Trimming cost V 7 bases and J 1 base, with 17 bases left between them. CDR3 length: 15 amino acids. CDR3 sequence (DNA): TGTGCCAGTACGGAGTCCCTGGGCGTTTCCTACGAGCAGTACTTC. Translated: CASTESLGVSYEQYF.

This clone was observed a few times. V gene TRBV30 combines with J gene TRBJ1-5; D remains unclear. CDR1 is GTSNPN, CDR2 SVGIG, per germline (reference sequence). Trimming shortened V by 0 bases and J by 4 bases, and 7 bases separated the two germline ends. The CDR3 runs 13 residues. The CDR3 DNA reads as TGTGCCTGGAGTGTGGGAGATAATCAGCCCCAGCATTTT. Protein sequence: CAWSVGDNQPQHF.

V gene TRBV4-1 combines with J gene TRBJ1-5; 8 bases line up with TRBD1. The CDR3 length is 16 residues. In germline, CDR1 is MGHRA, CDR2 YSYEKL. After removal of 0 bases from V and 7 bases from J, the junction contained 8 bases not matched to a gene. The CDR3 is CASSQDLDRAEQPQHF. The CDR3 coding sequence is TGCGCCAGCAGCCAAGATCTGGACAGGGCGGAGCAGCCCCAGCATTTT.

The gene calls are TRBV2 and TRBJ1-4; no reliable D call. Between the trimmed V and J ends, which lost 6 bases and 5 bases, there was a span of 10 bases. The CDR3 runs 13 residues. CDR1 SNHLY and CDR2 FYNNEI come from the germline V gene. DNA of the CDR3: TGTGCCAGCAGGGCAGGCCAAAATGAAAAACTGTTTTTT. Amino acids: CASRAGQNEKLFF.

The chain combines TRBV10-3 with TRBJ2-5, with 8 bases matching TRBD1. The CDR3 has 16 residues. Per germline, CDR1 ENHRY and CDR2 SYGVKD. V lost 0 bases, J lost 1 base, and 4 bases stayed unmatched. In DNA, the CDR3 is TGTGCCATCAGTGAGTCGACAGGGGCCTTCCAAGAGACCCAGTACTTC. Protein sequence: CAISESTGAFQETQYF.